A single sample is the source of the 31 T cell receptor beta chains below, sequenced in a study of cytomegalovirus exposure and HLA in healthy donors. PCR employed 60 Vbeta and 13 Jbeta primers. TCRdb keeps only in-frame clones here, not all; method: immunoSEQ multiplex PCR. The data show 100,000 to 150,000 clones, with around three quarters seen just once and 3% to 4.5% held by the top ten. Sequenced material: PBMCs. These receptors all stem from a man in his forties in good health and CMV-seronegative.

The rearrangement joins TRBV19 to TRBJ2-7; D ambiguous. The germline V gene encodes CDR1 LNHDA and CDR2 SQIVND (reference sequence). The CDR3 totals 13 residues. The ends were cut back, 4 bases at V and 6 bases at J, with 13 bases in the middle. The CDR3 nucleotides read TGTGCCAGTAGTAAGGCGGAGCCCTCCGAGCAGTACTTC. This gives the protein CASSKAEPSEQYF.

The chain joins TRBV7-9 to TRBJ2-1; D is undetermined. This CDR3 has 13 amino acids. The V end was cut by 5 bases, the J end by 6 bases, with 11 bases between. Germline assignment: CDR1 SEHNR and CDR2 FQNEAQ (reference sequence). The CDR3 spells CASSPGMFNEQFF. The CDR3 DNA reads TGTGCCAGCAGCCCAGGCATGTTCAATGAGCAGTTCTTC.

The J gene is TRBJ2-5, the V gene TRBV6-5; TRBD2 matches at 11 bases. From germline, CDR1 is MNHEY and CDR2 SVGAGI. Unmatched junction bases numbered 4, after V lost 1 base and J lost 6 bases. This CDR3 has 15 residues. In DNA, the CDR3 is TGTGCCAGCAGTTACTTAGCGGGGGGGCTGAAGACCCAGTACTTC. Its translation is CASSYLAGGLKTQYF.

This clone was observed a handful of times. The gene calls are TRBV6-1 and TRBJ2-7; 11 bases are a match to TRBD2. V lost 0 bases and J lost 7; bases outside the gene matches: 8. The CDR3 is 16 amino acids. Germline V lookup: CDR1 MNHNS, CDR2 SASEGT. CDR3 in DNA: TGTGCCAGCAGTGAAGCGCTTGCTAGCGGGGGGTGGGAGCAGTACTTC. Amino acids: CASSEALASGGWEQYF.

The chain carries TRBV9 and TRBJ2-1; tentatively, D is TRBD2 (5 bases). The length of the CDR3 is 15 residues. The germline V and J ends were trimmed by 0 bases and 5 bases, with 12 bases remaining between them. Germline V gives CDR1 SGDLS, CDR2 YYNGEE. CDR3 protein: CASSVGRLSNNEQFF. The CDR3 DNA is TGTGCCAGCAGCGTAGGGAGACTATCAAACAATGAGCAGTTCTTC.

This clone was counted between two and nine times. The V call is TRBV7-6, the J call TRBJ1-3, with 8 bases fitting TRBD1. The CDR3 spans 14 residues. V gave up 5 bases and J gave up 6 bases; unmatched junction bases: 6. Germline-derived CDR1 and CDR2 are SGHVS and FNYEAQ. The CDR3 nucleotides read TGTGCCAGCAGCCGTGAGACAGGGGCAAACACCATATATTTT. It yields the protein CASSRETGANTIYF. The whole variable domain, filled in from reference TRBV7-6 and TRBJ1-3, reads GAGVSQSPRYKVTKRGQDVALRCDPISGHVSLYWYRQALGQGPEFLTYFNYEAQQDKSGLPNDRFSAERPEGSISTLTIQRTEQRDSAMYRCASSRETGANTIYFGEGSWLTVV.

This chain connects TRBV5-1 to TRBJ2-3, with D unresolved. The germline CDR1 and CDR2 sequences are SGHRS and YFSETQ. Trimming stripped 6 bases from V and 4 bases from J, with 27 bases between. This CDR3 comprises 18 residues. In nucleotides, the CDR3 is TGCGCCAGCATATTAGGTAATATGGGCCTCGAGTTTGCAGATACGCAGTATTTT. Translated: CASILGNMGLEFADTQYF.

CDR3 sequence: CASSPDRGAYEQYF. The CDR3 nucleotides are TGTGCCAGCAGCCCGGACAGGGGAGCCTACGAGCAGTACTTC. The V call is TRBV4-2, the J call TRBJ2-7, with TRBD1 identical over 9 bases. This CDR3 spans 14 amino acids. Germline CDR1 is LGHNA and CDR2 is YNFKEQ. The V and J ends lost 4 bases and 2 bases, in that order; junction bases with no gene match: 3.

The rearrangement uses TRBV18 and TRBJ2-1; D is possibly TRBD2 (5 bases). This CDR3 spans 15 amino acids. Germline values: CDR1 KGHSH, CDR2 LQKENI. V lost 0 bases and J 5 bases, leaving 11 bases between the germline ends. The CDR3 spells CASSPPSAYDNEQFF. As DNA, the CDR3 is TGTGCCAGCTCACCACCTAGCGCGTATGACAATGAGCAGTTCTTC.

The V gene is TRBV30, the J gene TRBJ2-5, with D perhaps TRBD1 (5 bases). The CDR3 length is 13 residues. The V gene's germline CDR1 is GTSNPN and CDR2 SVGIG (reference sequence). V shed 1 base and J shed 5 bases, with 11 bases lying between them. CDR3 coding DNA: TGTGCCTGGAGTGGACAGCTAGGGGAGACCCAGTACTTC. This sequence encodes CAWSGQLGETQYF.

J is TRBJ1-2 and V is TRBV19; 12 nucleotides match TRBD1. Germline V gives CDR1 LNHDA, CDR2 SQIVND (reference sequence). CDR3 length equals 16 residues. The junction had 13 bases not matched to a gene; V was cut back by 6 bases and J by 8 bases. Written as DNA, the CDR3 is TGTGCCAGTAGCCTGCCCCCGGGACAGGGGGCCGTCGGCTACACCTTC. Amino acids: CASSLPPGQGAVGYTF.

The V call is TRBV15, the J call TRBJ2-2; possibly TRBD2 for D (7 bases). Trimming took 0 bases from V and 8 from J, leaving 13 bases between them. The CDR3 sequence is 15 residues long. Germline values: CDR1 LNHNV, CDR2 YYDKDF (reference sequence). The CDR3: CATSRDLRGAGELFF. In DNA form, the CDR3 reads TGTGCCACCAGCAGAGATTTACGGGGGGCAGGGGAGCTGTTTTTT.

This sequence joins TRBV13 and TRBJ1-1; D is ambiguous. V lost 6 bases, J lost 1 base, and 9 bases lay in between. Germline assignment: CDR1 PRHDT and CDR2 FYEKMQ (reference sequence). This CDR3 is 13 amino acids long. DNA of the CDR3: TGTGCCAGCAGACCTGCAGGGAACACTGAAGCTTTCTTT. It codes for CASRPAGNTEAFF.

The chain has TRBV7-3 and TRBJ2-2; TRBD1 aligns across 8 bases. Germline loops: CDR1 SGHTA, CDR2 FQGTGA. This CDR3 comprises 16 residues. Unmatched junction bases numbered 8, after V lost 4 bases and J lost 4 bases. In DNA form, the CDR3 reads TGTGCCAGCAGCTCACTACCGACAGGGGCCACCGGGGAGCTGTTTTTT. This gives the protein CASSSLPTGATGELFF.

V is TRBV5-1 and J is TRBJ1-1; TRBD1 matches 7 bases. After removal of 5 bases from V and 5 bases from J, the junction contained 9 bases not matched to a gene. The CDR3 sequence is 14 residues long. Germline V CDR1 and CDR2: SGHRS, YFSETQ. CDR3 in amino acids: CASREKGGLTEAFF. The CDR3 DNA is TGCGCCAGCAGGGAGAAAGGGGGCCTTACTGAAGCTTTCTTT. The whole variable domain, filled in from reference TRBV5-1 and TRBJ1-1, reads KAGVTQTPRYLIKTRGQQVTLSCSPISGHRSVSWYQQTPGQGLQFLFEYFSETQRNKGNFPGRFSGRQFSNSRSEMNVSTLELGDSALYLCASREKGGLTEAFFGQGTRLTVV.

The chain carries TRBV7-3 and TRBJ1-2, with 8 bases matching TRBD1. The V segment lost 0 bases and the J segment 7 bases; nucleotides outside the gene matches: 7. This CDR3 spans 15 amino acids. Germline V lookup: CDR1 SGHTA, CDR2 FQGTGA. CDR3 region: CASSLTQGARTGYTF. DNA of the CDR3: TGTGCCAGCAGCTTAACTCAGGGGGCGCGTACTGGCTACACCTTC.

This chain connects TRBV28 to TRBJ1-2; a weak D match, TRBD1 (5 bases). CDR3 length: 16 residues. Per the germline V gene, CDR1 is MDHEN and CDR2 is SYDVKM. The germline V and J ends were trimmed by 5 bases and 2 bases, with 18 bases remaining between them. CDR3 residues: CASSTPGEGQNYGYTF. CDR3 in DNA: TGTGCCAGCAGTACCCCGGGGGAGGGGCAGAACTATGGCTACACCTTC.

V is TRBV28 and J is TRBJ1-2; D remains unclear. Trimming removed 3 bases at V and 9 bases at J, with 11 bases between. In germline, CDR1 is MDHEN, CDR2 SYDVKM. This CDR3 is 12 amino acids long. The CDR3 DNA reads TGTGCCAGCAGTTTGAAGGAGAGGAGCTACACCTTC. Protein sequence: CASSLKERSYTF.

This clone was picked up one time. The V call is TRBV11-3, the J call TRBJ2-3; TRBD2 matches 9 bases. The V gene end was trimmed by 3 bases and the J gene end by 6 bases; junction bases not matched to a gene: 10. This CDR3 spans 16 amino acids. The germline V gene has CDR1 SGHNT and CDR2 YENEEA. The DNA for the CDR3 is TGTGCCAGCAGCTTCCAGCCTAGCGGGGCGGGGGATACGCAGTATTTT. Protein sequence: CASSFQPSGAGDTQYF.

This clone was observed a handful of times. The chain recombines TRBV28 with TRBJ1-2, with D perhaps TRBD1 (5 bases). The V and J ends lost 7 bases and 8 bases respectively, with 20 bases between them. CDR1 is MDHEN and CDR2 is SYDVKM in the germline V gene. The CDR3 runs 14 residues. The CDR3 sequence: CASNQSGGKNGYTF. The CDR3 bases are TGTGCCAGCAACCAATCCGGGGGGAAGAACGGCTACACCTTC.

The chain has TRBV6-1 and TRBJ2-3, with D possibly TRBD2 on 5 matching bases. The CDR3 covers 11 residues. The germline V and J ends were trimmed by 11 bases and 4 bases, with 10 bases remaining between them. Germline values: CDR1 MNHNS, CDR2 SASEGT. CDR3 in DNA: TGTGCCGCCGGGAAGGCAGATACGCAGTATTTT. This encodes CAAGKADTQYF.

The gene calls are TRBV5-6 and TRBJ1-4, with D unclear. This CDR3 has 14 amino acids. Germline V CDR1 and CDR2: SGHDT, YYEEEE. Trimming removed 1 base at V and 6 bases at J, with 10 bases between. The CDR3 reads CASSLNERDEKLFF. The CDR3 coding sequence is TGTGCCAGCAGCTTGAACGAACGAGATGAAAAACTGTTTTTT.

The chain carries TRBV7-2 and TRBJ2-2; D may be TRBD1 (6 bases). The V gene's germline CDR1 is SGHTA and CDR2 FQGNSA. This CDR3 has 14 residues. V was cut by 6 bases and J by 1 base, with 9 bases left in between. The CDR3 spells CASRKGQNTGELFF. For the CDR3, the DNA is TGTGCCAGCAGAAAGGGACAGAACACCGGGGAGCTGTTTTTT. Combining the CDR3 with reference TRBV7-2 and TRBJ2-2 gives the whole variable domain GAGVSQSPSNKVTEKGKDVELRCDPISGHTALYWYRQSLGQGLEFLIYFQGNSAPDKSGLPSDRFSAERTGGSVSTLTIQRTQQEDSAVYLCASRKGQNTGELFFGEGSRLTVL.

A note on this clone: Relative to the germline gene, one junction end is altered; a read error may explain this. This sample includes further DNA sequences coding for the same CDR3. The V call is TRBV6-1, the J call TRBJ2-7; 7 bases are shared with TRBD1. Germline CDR1 MNHNS, CDR2 SASEGT. The CDR3 is 13 amino acids. The CDR3 here is CASRGGSTYEQYF. The CDR3 region has the DNA TGCGCCAGCAGAGGGGGCTCGACCTACGAGCAGTACTTC.

The rearrangement joins TRBV7-2 to TRBJ2-3; tentative D call: TRBD2 (6 bases). The ends were cut back, 8 bases at V and 0 bases at J, with 12 bases in the middle. Germline V lookup: CDR1 SGHTA, CDR2 FQGNSA. CDR3 length: 14 residues. CDR3 region: CASRRGLSTDTQYF. The CDR3 coding sequence is TGTGCCAGCCGGAGGGGCCTAAGCACAGATACGCAGTATTTT.

V gene TRBV7-2 combines with J gene TRBJ1-2; 9 nucleotides line up with TRBD1. CDR1 is SGHTA, CDR2 FQGNSA, per germline. The CDR3 sequence is 15 residues long. Trimming cost V 2 bases and J 2 bases; bases outside gene matches: 3. In DNA form, the CDR3 reads TGTGCCAGCAGCTTACTTACAGGGGGCAACTATGGCTACACCTTC. It is translated as CASSLLTGGNYGYTF.

This clone was picked up a small number of times. The chain combines TRBV7-6 with TRBJ2-1, with 11 bases matching TRBD2. CDR3 size: 15 residues. V was pared by 4 bases and J by 6 bases, with 5 bases of the junction left unmatched. CDR1 SGHVS and CDR2 FNYEAQ come from the germline V gene. Written as DNA, the CDR3 is TGTGCCAGCAGCTCCATAGCGGGGGGGCCCAATGAGCAGTTCTTC. This codes for CASSSIAGGPNEQFF.

The chain joins TRBV5-1 to TRBJ2-2; D remains ambiguous. Germline V CDR1 and CDR2: SGHRS, YFSETQ. Trimming cost V 0 bases and J 7 bases, with 4 bases left between them. The CDR3 contains 12 residues. As DNA, the CDR3 is TGCGCCAGCAGCTTGGTCGGCGGGGAGCTGTTTTTT. It specifies CASSLVGGELFF.

The rearrangement links TRBV7-6 to TRBJ2-5, with 7 bases that match TRBD1. V was clipped by 1 base and J by 5 bases; unmatched bases: 7. CDR1 and CDR2 (germline): SGHVS, FNYEAQ. This CDR3 comprises 15 residues. The CDR3 is CASSLDTGVRETQYF. The CDR3 coding sequence is TGTGCCAGCAGCTTAGATACAGGGGTGAGGGAGACCCAGTACTTC. Combining the CDR3 with reference TRBV7-6 and TRBJ2-5 gives the whole variable domain GAGVSQSPRYKVTKRGQDVALRCDPISGHVSLYWYRQALGQGPEFLTYFNYEAQQDKSGLPNDRFSAERPEGSISTLTIQRTEQRDSAMYRCASSLDTGVRETQYFGPGTRLLVL.

This clone was detected only once. The CDR3 here is CASRAGQNEKLFF. As DNA, the CDR3 is TGTGCTTCCAGGGCCGGGCAGAATGAAAAACTGTTTTTT. This chain links TRBV7-2 with TRBJ1-4; D perhaps matches TRBD1 (5 bases). The CDR3 spans 13 residues. Germline V CDR1 and CDR2: SGHTA, FQGNSA.

The CDR3 loop is CASSLGAVGGTDTQYF. The CDR3 nucleotides are TGCGCCAGCAGCTTGGGGGCGGTCGGGGGCACAGATACGCAGTATTTT. The gene calls are TRBV5-1 and TRBJ2-3, with a possible D match to TRBD2 (5 bases). Trimming removed 0 bases at V and 1 base at J, with 12 bases between. CDR3 length: 16 residues. Germline assignment: CDR1 SGHRS and CDR2 YFSETQ. The full variable domain, in which reference TRBV5-1 and TRBJ2-3 provide the parts outside the CDR3, is KAGVTQTPRYLIKTRGQQVTLSCSPISGHRSVSWYQQTPGQGLQFLFEYFSETQRNKGNFPGRFSGRQFSNSRSEMNVSTLELGDSALYLCASSLGAVGGTDTQYFGPGTRLTVL.